These T cell receptor beta chains were read from a single sample in a study of Tregs in tolerant kidney transplant recipients. Profiled with immunoSEQ multiplex PCR; TCRdb holds only in-frame clones, not every one. The sample includes tens of thousands of clones, about 89% seen only once; the top ten take 0.7%. Material: Tregs from blood. The receptors were gathered from a human donor in good health. The CDR3 runs from the conserved cysteine through the conserved F or W. The D gene is left open where the match is weak. Not every row has a clone size; where given, it reads once, few, many or a size class.

NA	13	TRBV7-9	TRBJ1-3	few	CASSFLTQRTIYF	TGTGCCAGCAGCTTCTTGACTCAACGCACCATATATTTT
NA	15	TRBV19	TRBJ1-2	NA	CASSKISPAGYGYTF	TGTGCCAGTAGTAAGATCTCCCCCGCCGGTTATGGCTACACCTTC
TRBD1	14	TRBV5-1	TRBJ1-2	once	CASSLSQGARGYTF	TGCGCCAGCAGCTTGTCACAGGGGGCCCGGGGCTACACCTTC
NA	13	TRBV4-1	TRBJ2-3	NA	CASSHPDADTQYF	TGCGCCAGCAGCCACCCCGACGCGGATACGCAGTATTTT
TRBD1	18	TRBV19	TRBJ2-6	NA	CASSLRGQGASGANVLTF	TGTGCCAGTAGTCTACGGGGACAGGGGGCAAGTGGGGCCAACGTCCTGACTTTC
NA	13	TRBV6-5	TRBJ1-5	NA	CASSYAKYQPQHF	TGTGCCAGCAGTTATGCCAAGTATCAGCCCCAGCATTTT
NA	15	TRBV27	TRBJ2-7	NA	CASSPSDTLPYEQYF	TGTGCCAGCAGTCCCTCTGACACGTTACCCTACGAGCAGTACTTC
TRBD1	14	TRBV7-2	TRBJ1-1	once	CASSLNRGSTEAFF	TGTGCCAGCAGCCTTAACAGGGGGAGCACTGAAGCTTTCTTT
TRBD1	14	TRBV5-1	TRBJ1-2	NA	CASSRQGAPYGYTF	TGCGCCAGCAGCAGACAGGGGGCCCCCTATGGCTACACCTTC
NA	19	TRBV5-1	TRBJ2-7	NA	CASSLRVGLGAASRYEQYF	TGCGCCAGCAGCTTGCGTGTTGGTCTGGGGGCGGCTTCCCGGTACGAGCAGTACTTC
NA	15	TRBV6-5	TRBJ1-3	once	CASSFDRSSGNTIYF	TGTGCCAGCAGTTTCGACCGAAGCTCTGGAAACACCATATATTTT
NA	12	TRBV29-1	TRBJ2-1	NA	CSEASGSHEQFF	TGCAGCGAGGCCTCCGGGTCCCATGAGCAGTTCTTC
TRBD1	14	TRBV5-1	TRBJ1-3	NA	CASSWTGTGNTIYF	TGCGCCAGCAGCTGGACAGGGACTGGAAACACCATATATTTT
NA	13	TRBV6-5	TRBJ1-1	NA	CASRRDGATEAFF	TGTGCCAGCCGACGAGACGGGGCCACTGAAGCTTTCTTT
NA	13	TRBV6-1	TRBJ1-5	NA	CARDRETDQPQHF	TGTGCCAGAGACAGAGAAACGGATCAGCCCCAGCATTTT
NA	14	TRBV2	TRBJ2-1	once	CAIPGPDLYNEQFF	TGTGCCATCCCGGGACCAGACCTTTACAATGAGCAGTTCTTC